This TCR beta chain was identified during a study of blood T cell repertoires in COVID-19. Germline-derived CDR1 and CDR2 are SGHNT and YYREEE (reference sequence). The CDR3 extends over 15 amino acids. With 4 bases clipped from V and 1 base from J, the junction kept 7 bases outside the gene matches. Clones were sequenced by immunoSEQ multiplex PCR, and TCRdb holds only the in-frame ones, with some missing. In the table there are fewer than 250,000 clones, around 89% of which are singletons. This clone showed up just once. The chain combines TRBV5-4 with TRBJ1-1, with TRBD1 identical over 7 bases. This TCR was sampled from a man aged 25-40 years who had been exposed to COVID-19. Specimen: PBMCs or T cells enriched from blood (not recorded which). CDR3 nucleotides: TGTGCCAGCAGCCAGGAGGGACAGAGGAACACTGAAGCTTTCTTT. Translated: CASSQEGQRNTEAFF.